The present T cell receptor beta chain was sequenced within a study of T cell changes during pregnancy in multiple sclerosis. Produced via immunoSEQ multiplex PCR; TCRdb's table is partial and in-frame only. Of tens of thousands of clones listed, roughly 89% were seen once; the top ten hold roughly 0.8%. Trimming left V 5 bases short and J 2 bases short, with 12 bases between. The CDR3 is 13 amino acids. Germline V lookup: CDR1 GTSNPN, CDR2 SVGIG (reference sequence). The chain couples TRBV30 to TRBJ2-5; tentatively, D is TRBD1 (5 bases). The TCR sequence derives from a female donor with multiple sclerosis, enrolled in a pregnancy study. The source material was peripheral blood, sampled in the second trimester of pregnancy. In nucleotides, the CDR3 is TGTGCCTGGCGGGCGACAGTTCAAGAGACCCAGTACTTC. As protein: CAWRATVQETQYF. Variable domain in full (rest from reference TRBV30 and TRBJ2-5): SQTIHQWPATLVQPVGSPLSLECTVEGTSNPNLYWYRQAAGRGLQLLFYSVGIGQISSEVPQNLSASRPQDRQFILSSKKLLLSDSGFYLCAWRATVQETQYFGPGTRLLVL.